What follows are 24 T cell receptor beta chains derived from one specimen sequenced in a study of early T cells in non-severe SARS-CoV-2 infection (dated by TCRdb to the early 2020s). The library was produced with 5' RACE. Instrument on record: NextSeq 500. Through fastp at Q25 and MiXCR, TCRdb rebuilt clones from the public reads, retaining in-frame beta chains. Each record represents a unique CDR3 protein, reported with the most common genes and DNA among its rows. The sample table contains 50,000 to 60,000 distinct CDR3 sequences; only one count was recorded for under 9% of them. Almost 4% of the sample lies in the top ten. The sample consisted of whole blood, taken at baseline. These receptors were taken from an adult who was a healthcare worker with PCR-confirmed SARS-CoV-2 infection or an uninfected control (not recorded which).

This clonotype has just a few counts. This chain links TRBV10-3 with TRBJ1-2; tentatively, D is TRBD1 (6 bases). Germline V gene lookup returns CDR1 ENHRY and CDR2 SYGVKD. V was clipped by 4 bases and J by 8 bases, with 11 bases between them. The CDR3 is 12 residues long. CDR3 nucleotide sequence: TGTGCCATCAGTGCAAGGGGGGACGGCTACACCTTC. As protein: CAISARGDGYTF.

The CDR3 here is CASSPRQSYEQYF. In DNA form, the CDR3 reads TGTGCCAGCTCACCACGACAGTCCTACGAGCAGTACTTC. The chain joins TRBV18 to TRBJ2-7; possible D gene TRBD1, 5 bases. The CDR3 totals 13 residues. Trimming took 1 base from V and 1 from J, leaving 5 bases between them. Germline V gene lookup returns CDR1 KGHSH and CDR2 LQKENI.

Worth noting for this clonotype: One junction end disagrees with the germline gene, perhaps due to a read error. This rearrangement joins TRBV6-6 to TRBJ2-5; 7 bases line up with TRBD2. Germline V gene lookup returns CDR1 MNHNY and CDR2 SVGAGI (reference sequence). The CDR3 runs to 13 residues. The CDR3, as DNA: TGTGCCAGCAGCAGGGACTACCAAGAGATCCAGTACTTC. Protein sequence: CASSRDYQEIQYF.

This clonotype was counted ten times or more. V and J are TRBV6-1 and TRBJ2-4; a possible D gene is TRBD2 (6 bases). The germline V gene encodes CDR1 MNHNS and CDR2 SASEGT. V lost 4 bases, J lost 0 bases, and 13 bases lay in between. This CDR3 comprises 16 residues. This CDR3 is CASSVGVSGAKNIQYF. The CDR3 nucleotides read TGTGCCAGCAGTGTAGGAGTTAGCGGAGCCAAAAACATTCAGTACTTC.

V and J are TRBV13 and TRBJ2-7, with 12 bases lining up with TRBD2. The CDR3 sequence is 12 residues long. V lost 9 bases to trimming and J lost 4 bases; unmatched junction nucleotides: 1. The germline gives CDR1 PRHDT, CDR2 FYEKMQ (reference sequence). The CDR3 DNA sequence: TGTGCCAGTGGACTAGCGGGGTACGAGCAGTACTTC. This codes for CASGLAGYEQYF.

This clonotype has just a few counts. An end of the junction does not agree with germline; a read error may underlie this. The rearrangement links TRBV7-7 to TRBJ2-3; unclear D gene. Germline assignment: CDR1 SSHAT and CDR2 FNYEAQ (reference sequence). The CDR3 sequence is 13 residues long. The CDR3 DNA follows: TGTGCTAGCAGCCGGATCAACACAGATACGCAGTATTTT. Its translation: CASSRINTDTQYF.

This CDR3 reads CASSQGTLSSYNSPLHF. The CDR3 nucleotides read TGCGCCAGCAGCCAAGGGACATTGAGCTCCTATAATTCACCCCTCCACTTT. The chain employs TRBV4-1 and TRBJ1-6; D perhaps matches TRBD1 (5 bases). CDR1 is MGHRA and CDR2 is YSYEKL in the germline V gene. The CDR3 is made up of 17 amino acids. V was trimmed by 1 base and J by 0 bases, leaving 10 bases between them.

This rearrangement joins TRBV13 to TRBJ1-2, with D possibly TRBD1 on 5 matching bases. The CDR3 runs to 14 residues. CDR1 and CDR2 (germline): PRHDT, FYEKMQ (reference sequence). The V and J ends lost 5 bases and 13 bases respectively, with 23 bases between them. The CDR3 reads CASSLSGTEKLGTF. In DNA form, the CDR3 reads TGTGCCAGCAGCCTCTCCGGGACCGAAAAACTAGGCACCTTC.

The CDR3: CASSLERVTGEKLFF. The CDR3 coding sequence is TGCGCCAGCAGCTTGGAGAGGGTCACTGGGGAAAAACTGTTTTTT. The V gene is TRBV5-1, the J gene TRBJ1-4; D gene unclear. V was shortened by 0 bases and J by 8 bases, with 14 bases between the two germline ends. Germline values: CDR1 SGHRS, CDR2 YFSETQ. This CDR3 contains 15 residues. Drawing the rest from reference TRBV5-1 and TRBJ1-4, the complete variable domain is KAGVTQTPRYLIKTRGQQVTLSCSPISGHRSVSWYQQTPGQGLQFLFEYFSETQRNKGNFPGRFSGRQFSNSRSEMNVSTLELGDSALYLCASSLERVTGEKLFFGSGTQLSVL.

This clonotype was counted only a few times. This chain links TRBV5-1 with TRBJ2-5; TRBD2 matches 7 bases. Germline CDR1 and CDR2: SGHRS and YFSETQ. This CDR3 has 17 residues. V was clipped by 0 bases and J by 4 bases; unmatched bases: 12. CDR3 residues: CASSLAGLGLVAETQYF. The CDR3 bases are TGCGCCAGCAGCTTGGCCGGTCTAGGACTAGTCGCAGAGACCCAGTACTTC.

This clonotype was found many times. The V call is TRBV9, the J call TRBJ2-7; TRBD2 matches at 9 bases. The V gene end was trimmed by 4 bases and the J gene end by 4 bases; junction bases not matched to a gene: 12. Germline V gives CDR1 SGDLS, CDR2 YYNGEE. This CDR3 region has 16 residues. CDR3 DNA sequence: TGTGCCAGCAGCCGTAGCGGGAGAGTCCCACCATACGAGCAGTACTTC. This codes for CASSRSGRVPPYEQYF.

This clonotype was seen ten or more times. J is TRBJ1-1 and V is TRBV24-1, with TRBD1 matching over 7 bases. V shed 10 bases and J 1 base; nucleotides not matched to a gene: 5. Per germline, CDR1 KGHDR and CDR2 SFDVKD. The CDR3 runs to 13 residues. The CDR3 DNA is TGTGCCACTATGGGACAGCCGAACACTGAAGCTTTCTTT. Amino acid sequence: CATMGQPNTEAFF.

This clonotype has just a few counts. A junction boundary mismatches the germline segment, possibly from a read error. The CDR3 is CASSPQGAPMNTEAFF. CDR3 in DNA: TGTGCCAGCTCGCCACAGGGGGCACCTATGAACACTGAAGCTTTCTTT. The rearrangement links TRBV18 to TRBJ1-1; 9 nucleotides agree with TRBD1. This CDR3 contains 16 residues. Germline V gene sequence: CDR1 KGHSH, CDR2 LQKENI.

This clonotype was counted ten times or more. This chain links TRBV11-2 with TRBJ2-3; 7 bases map to TRBD2. Per the germline V gene, CDR1 is SGHAT and CDR2 is FQNNGV. V shed 0 bases and J 3 bases; nucleotides not matched to a gene: 3. The CDR3 spans 15 residues. CDR3 DNA: TGTGCCAGCAGCTTAGAGCGGGAGAGAACAGATACGCAGTATTTT. This translates into CASSLERERTDTQYF. The variable domain in full, with the rest retrieved from reference TRBV11-2 and TRBJ2-3, is EAGVAQSPRYKIIEKRQSVAFWCNPISGHATLYWYQQILGQGPKLLIQFQNNGVVDDSQLPKDRFSAERLKGVDSTLKIQPAKLEDSAVYLCASSLERERTDTQYFGPGTRLTVL.

This clonotype was recorded a few times. V usage is TRBV11-2 and J usage is TRBJ2-3; TRBD2 agrees at 11 bases. This CDR3 has 15 residues. Germline loops: CDR1 SGHAT, CDR2 FQNNGV. V was clipped by 2 bases and J by 3 bases; unmatched bases: 1. The DNA of the CDR3 is TGTGCCAGCAGCTTACGGACTAGCGGGACAGATACGCAGTATTTT. Its translation is CASSLRTSGTDTQYF.

This clonotype has just a few counts. V gene TRBV11-2 combines with J gene TRBJ1-2; TRBD1 matches 10 bases. The germline CDR1 and CDR2 sequences are SGHAT and FQNNGV. CDR3 length: 14 residues. Trimming took 5 bases from V and 4 from J; bases not matched to a gene: 4. This CDR3 is CASSVTGGAYGYTF. In DNA, the CDR3 is TGTGCCAGCAGCGTGACAGGGGGCGCCTATGGCTACACCTTC.

The rearrangement links TRBV5-6 to TRBJ2-2; D gene ambiguous. CDR3 length: 14 amino acids. Germline CDR1 SGHDT, CDR2 YYEEEE. Trimming took off 2 bases at V and 4 bases at J, with 9 bases between the two ends. As DNA, the CDR3 is TGTGCCAGCAGCTTTGGGATTTCCACCGGGGAGCTGTTTTTT. It specifies CASSFGISTGELFF.

This clonotype was recorded a few times. The rearrangement links TRBV2 to TRBJ1-1; D uncertain. Germline V lookup: CDR1 SNHLY, CDR2 FYNNEI. V lost 8 bases and J 6 bases, leaving 13 bases between the germline ends. The CDR3 covers 12 residues. The CDR3 is CASGQPEAEAFF. In DNA form, the CDR3 reads TGTGCCAGCGGGCAACCGGAAGCTGAAGCTTTCTTT.

This clonotype was counted a few times. The V and J genes are TRBV3-1 and TRBJ2-7; weak D call: TRBD2 (6 bases). The CDR3 consists of 14 residues. CDR1 is LGHDT and CDR2 is YNNKEL in the germline V gene (reference sequence). Trimming took 2 bases from V and 2 from J, leaving 10 bases between them. This CDR3 reads CASSQTGATYEQYF. CDR3 DNA: TGTGCCAGCAGCCAAACGGGAGCAACCTACGAGCAGTACTTC.

The chain has TRBV7-6 and TRBJ2-5; D may correspond to TRBD1 or TRBD2 (5 bases each). This CDR3 region has 14 residues. Germline assignment: CDR1 SGHVS and CDR2 FNYEAQ. The ends were cut back, 5 bases at V and 5 bases at J, with 15 bases in the middle. The CDR3 nucleotides read TGTGCCAGCAGCCCCGGGACCACCGGTGAGACCCAGTACTTC. Residues: CASSPGTTGETQYF.

In its sample, this clonotype was seen a few times. The chain carries TRBV6-5 and TRBJ2-5, with 11 positions matching TRBD2. V lost 4 bases and J lost 1; bases outside the gene matches: 2. The CDR3 is 15 amino acids. Germline V gene data show CDR1 as MNHEY and CDR2 as SVGAGI. CDR3 sequence: CASSLAGGTQETQYF. The CDR3 DNA reads TGTGCCAGCAGTTTAGCGGGGGGGACCCAAGAGACCCAGTACTTC.

This clonotype was recorded many times. The V and J genes are TRBV28 and TRBJ1-5; 7 nucleotides align to TRBD1. The CDR3 covers 16 residues. The ends lost 4 bases at V and 11 bases at J; junction bases unmatched: 17. Germline-derived CDR1 and CDR2 are MDHEN and SYDVKM. CDR3 bases: TGTGCCAGCAGTTCTCGATACAGGGGTTATCCCGGGGCCCAGCATTTT. Translating it yields CASSSRYRGYPGAQHF.

V is TRBV4-1 and J is TRBJ2-5; 9 nucleotides agree with TRBD2. Germline-derived CDR1 and CDR2 are MGHRA and YSYEKL. The CDR3 covers 15 residues. Losses at the gene ends were 1 base for V and 5 bases for J; bases not matched to a gene: 5. The CDR3 protein is CASSQAGLAGETQYF. The CDR3 DNA reads TGCGCCAGCAGCCAAGCGGGACTAGCTGGGGAGACCCAGTACTTC.

Ten or more counts support this clonotype. The chain recombines TRBV7-3 with TRBJ1-3, with D perhaps matching TRBD1 (6 bases). The CDR3 totals 14 residues. V was clipped by 1 base and J by 8 bases, with 12 bases between them. Germline V gene lookup returns CDR1 SGHTA and CDR2 FQGTGA. DNA for the CDR3: TGTGCCAGCAGCTTAATGCCAGGGGCTGACACCATATATTTT. Translation gives CASSLMPGADTIYF.